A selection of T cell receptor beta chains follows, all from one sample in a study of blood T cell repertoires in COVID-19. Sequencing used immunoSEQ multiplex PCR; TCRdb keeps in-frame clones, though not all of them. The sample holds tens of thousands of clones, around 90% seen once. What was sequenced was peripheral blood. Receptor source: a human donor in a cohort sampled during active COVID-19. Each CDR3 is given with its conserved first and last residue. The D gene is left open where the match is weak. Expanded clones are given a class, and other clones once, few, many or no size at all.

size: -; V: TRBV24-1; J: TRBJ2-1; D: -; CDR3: CATSDSKDSYNEQFF; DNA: TGTGCCACCAGTGACAGTAAAGACTCCTACAATGAGCAGTTCTTC
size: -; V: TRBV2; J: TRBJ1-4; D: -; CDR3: CASKIQGGEKLFF; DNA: TGTGCCAGCAAAATTCAAGGGGGTGAAAAACTGTTTTTT
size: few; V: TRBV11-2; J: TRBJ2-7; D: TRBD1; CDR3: CASSASPDRSYEQYF; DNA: TGTGCCAGCAGCGCCTCCCCGGACAGGTCCTACGAGCAGTACTTC
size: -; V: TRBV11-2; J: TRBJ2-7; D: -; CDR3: CASSHLLDLYEQYF; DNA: TGTGCCAGCAGCCACTTACTAGACCTCTACGAGCAGTACTTC
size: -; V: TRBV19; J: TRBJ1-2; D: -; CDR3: CASSGAYGYGYTF; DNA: TGTGCCAGTAGTGGGGCTTACGGCTATGGCTACACCTTC
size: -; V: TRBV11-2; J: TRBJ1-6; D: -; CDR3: CASSVSGDSPLHF; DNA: TGTGCCAGCAGCGTCTCGGGGGATTCACCCCTCCACTTT
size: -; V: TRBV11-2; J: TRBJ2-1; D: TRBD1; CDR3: CASSRLTGRDFDEQFF; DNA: TGTGCCAGCAGCCGACTGACAGGGAGAGATTTCGATGAGCAGTTCTTC
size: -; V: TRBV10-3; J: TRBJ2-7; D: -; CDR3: CAISESGYKGEGSYEQYF; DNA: TGTGCCATCAGTGAGTCTGGCTATAAGGGCGAGGGCTCCTACGAGCAGTACTTC
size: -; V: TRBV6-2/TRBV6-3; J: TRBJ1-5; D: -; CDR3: CASSHYRGGQSNQPQHF; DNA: TGTGCCAGCAGTCATTATAGGGGGGGACAAAGCAATCAGCCCCAGCATTTT
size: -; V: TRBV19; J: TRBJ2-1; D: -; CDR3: CASSKGANNEQFF; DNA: TGTGCCAGTAGTAAAGGGGCCAACAATGAGCAGTTCTTC
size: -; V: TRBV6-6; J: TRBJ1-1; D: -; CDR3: CASSYAQGPNTEAFF; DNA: TGTGCCAGCAGTTACGCACAGGGTCCGAACACTGAAGCTTTCTTT
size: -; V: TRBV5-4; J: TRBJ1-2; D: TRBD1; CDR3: CASSLPGQGYVGYTF; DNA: TGTGCCAGCAGCTTACCGGGACAGGGTTATGTTGGCTACACCTTC
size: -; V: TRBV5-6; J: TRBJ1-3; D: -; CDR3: CASSSFDLSSGNTIYF; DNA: TGTGCCAGCAGTTCCTTCGATCTTAGCTCTGGAAACACCATATATTTT
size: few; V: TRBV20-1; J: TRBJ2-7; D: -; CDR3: CSAMTGSEQYF; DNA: TGCAGTGCTATGACGGGTAGCGAGCAGTACTTC
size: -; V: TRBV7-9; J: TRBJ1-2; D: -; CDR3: CASSQRGSDYGYTF; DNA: TGTGCCAGCAGCCAGAGGGGGAGCGACTATGGCTACACCTTC
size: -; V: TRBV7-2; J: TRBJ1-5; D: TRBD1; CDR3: CASSTGQVGSNQPQHF; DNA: TGTGCCAGCAGCACCGGACAGGTTGGGAGCAATCAGCCCCAGCATTTT
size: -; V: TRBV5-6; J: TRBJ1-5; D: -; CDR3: CASSQTGFNQPQHF; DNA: TGTGCCAGCAGCCAGACAGGATTTAATCAGCCCCAGCATTTT
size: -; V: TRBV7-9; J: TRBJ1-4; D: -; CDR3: CATKGGREKATNEKLFF; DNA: TGTGCCACCAAAGGGGGACGGGAAAAAGCAACTAATGAAAAACTGTTTTTT
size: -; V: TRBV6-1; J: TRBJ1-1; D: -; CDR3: CASSELVTEAFF; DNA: TGTGCCAGCAGTGAATTAGTCACTGAAGCTTTCTTT
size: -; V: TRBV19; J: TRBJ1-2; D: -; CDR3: CASSIRTETGYGYTF; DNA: TGTGCCAGTAGTATTCGTACAGAGACGGGGTATGGCTACACCTTC
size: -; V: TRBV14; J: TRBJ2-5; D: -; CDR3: CASSQAGGAETQYF; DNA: TGTGCCAGCAGCCAAGCGGGGGGCGCGGAGACCCAGTACTTC
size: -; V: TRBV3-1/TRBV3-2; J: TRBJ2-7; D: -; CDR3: CASSQDLRSSYEQYF; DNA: TGTGCCAGCAGCCAAGATCTACGAAGCTCCTACGAGCAGTACTTC
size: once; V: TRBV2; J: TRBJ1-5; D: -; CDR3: CASRAGSNSNQPQHF; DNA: TGTGCCAGCAGAGCAGGATCAAATAGCAATCAGCCCCAGCATTTT
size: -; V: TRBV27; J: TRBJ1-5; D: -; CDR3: CASSLLGSNQPQHF; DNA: TGTGCCAGCAGTCTACTAGGTAGCAATCAGCCCCAGCATTTT
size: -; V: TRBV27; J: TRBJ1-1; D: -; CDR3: CASSLSPSGGGLSIMNTEAFF; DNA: TGTGCCAGCAGTTTATCTCCATCGGGGGGGGGTTTATCCATTATGAACACTGAAGCTTTCTTT
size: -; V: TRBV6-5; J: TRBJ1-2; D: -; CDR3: CASRSDGDYGYTF; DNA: TGTGCCAGCAGAAGTGACGGGGACTATGGCTACACCTTC
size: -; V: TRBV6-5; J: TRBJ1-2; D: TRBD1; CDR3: CASSYSAGGYGYTF; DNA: TGTGCCAGCAGTTACTCGGCAGGGGGCTATGGCTACACCTTC
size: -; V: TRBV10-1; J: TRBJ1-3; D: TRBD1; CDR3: CASSDGTGGNTIYF; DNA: TGCGCCAGCAGTGACGGGACAGGGGGAAACACCATATATTTT
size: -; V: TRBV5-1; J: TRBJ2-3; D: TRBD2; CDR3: CASMARGVADTQYF; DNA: TGCGCCAGCATGGCTCGGGGGGTGGCAGATACGCAGTATTTT
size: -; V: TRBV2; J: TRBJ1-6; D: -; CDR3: CASSDRDNNSPLHF; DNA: TGTGCCAGCAGTGATCGGGATAATAATTCACCCCTCCACTTT
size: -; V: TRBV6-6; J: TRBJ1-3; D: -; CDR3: CASTTVTGSGNTIYF; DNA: TGTGCCAGCACCACGGTAACCGGCTCTGGAAACACCATATATTTT
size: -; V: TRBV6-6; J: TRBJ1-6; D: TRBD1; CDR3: CASSHPRDRGAYNSPLHF; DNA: TGTGCCAGCAGTCATCCCCGGGACAGGGGAGCGTATAATTCACCCCTCCACTTT
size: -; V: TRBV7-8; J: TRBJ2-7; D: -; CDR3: CASSLAGGYEQYF; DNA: TGTGCCAGCAGCTTAGCGGGGGGCTACGAGCAGTACTTC
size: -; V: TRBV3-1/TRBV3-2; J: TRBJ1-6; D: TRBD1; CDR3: CASSRGTGGADNSPLHF; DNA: TGTGCCAGCAGCCGAGGGACAGGGGGCGCAGATAATTCACCCCTCCACTTT
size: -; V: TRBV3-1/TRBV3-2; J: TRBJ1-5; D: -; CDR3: CASSQDSGGNQPQHF; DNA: TGTGCCAGCAGCCAAGATAGTGGAGGCAATCAGCCCCAGCATTTT
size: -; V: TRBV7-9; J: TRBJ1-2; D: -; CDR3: CASSPSEQGYGYTF; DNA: TGTGCCAGCAGCCCAAGCGAACAGGGTTATGGCTACACCTTC
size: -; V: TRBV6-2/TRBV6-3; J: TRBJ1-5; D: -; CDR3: CASSHEGYNQPQHF; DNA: TGTGCCAGCAGCCACGAGGGTTACAATCAGCCCCAGCATTTT
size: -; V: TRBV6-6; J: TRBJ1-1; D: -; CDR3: CASSYAGAMNTEAFF; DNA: TGTGCCAGCAGTTACGCGGGGGCTATGAACACTGAAGCTTTCTTT
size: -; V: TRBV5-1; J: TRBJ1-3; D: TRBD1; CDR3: CASSLQGSHSGNTIYF; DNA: TGCGCCAGCAGCTTACAGGGGTCCCACTCTGGAAACACCATATATTTT
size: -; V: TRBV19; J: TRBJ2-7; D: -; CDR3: CASSAGPYEQYF; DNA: TGTGCCAGTAGTGCGGGTCCCTACGAGCAGTACTTC
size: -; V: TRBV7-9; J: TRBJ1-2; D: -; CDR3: CASSLDQGMGYGYTF; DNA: TGTGCCAGCAGCTTAGATCAGGGGATGGGCTATGGCTACACCTTC
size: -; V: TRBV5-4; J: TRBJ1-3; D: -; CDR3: CASSLGTSGNTIYF; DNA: TGTGCCAGCAGCTTGGGGACTTCGGGAAACACCATATATTTT
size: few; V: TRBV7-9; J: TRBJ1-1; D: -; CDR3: CASSLGGGMNTEAFF; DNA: TGTGCCAGCAGCTTAGGTGGGGGCATGAACACTGAAGCTTTCTTT
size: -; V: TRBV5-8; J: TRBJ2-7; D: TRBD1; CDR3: CASSTGTGGVGQYF; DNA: TGTGCCAGCAGCACCGGGACAGGGGGCGTCGGGCAGTACTTC
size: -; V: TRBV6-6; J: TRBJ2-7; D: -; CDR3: CAAGDRQGGDEQYF; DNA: TGTGCAGCAGGGGATAGACAGGGAGGAGACGAGCAGTACTTC
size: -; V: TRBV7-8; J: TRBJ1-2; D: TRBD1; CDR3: CASSLGGIQGTYGYTF; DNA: TGTGCCAGCAGCTTAGGGGGGATACAGGGGACCTATGGCTACACCTTC
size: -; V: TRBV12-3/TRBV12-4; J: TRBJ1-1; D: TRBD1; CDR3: CASSGTGGTEAFF; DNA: TGTGCCAGCAGCGGGACAGGGGGGACTGAAGCTTTCTTT
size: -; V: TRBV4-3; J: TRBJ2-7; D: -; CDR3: CASSQATGSYEQYF; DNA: TGCGCCAGCAGCCAGGCCACAGGGAGCTACGAGCAGTACTTC
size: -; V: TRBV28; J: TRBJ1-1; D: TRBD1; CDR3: CASSIDRGEDTEAFF; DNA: TGTGCCAGCAGCATCGACAGGGGAGAAGACACTGAAGCTTTCTTT
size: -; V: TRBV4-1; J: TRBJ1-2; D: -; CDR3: CASSQDEGVNYGYTF; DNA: TGCGCCAGCAGCCAAGATGAAGGGGTTAACTATGGCTACACCTTC
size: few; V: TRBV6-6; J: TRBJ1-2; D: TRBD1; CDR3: CASSSTGAGYGYTF; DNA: TGTGCCAGCAGTTCCACAGGGGCCGGCTATGGCTACACCTTC
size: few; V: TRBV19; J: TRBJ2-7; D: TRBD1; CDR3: CASSIIATGPIYEQYF; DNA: TGTGCCAGTAGTATAATCGCGACAGGGCCGATCTACGAGCAGTACTTC
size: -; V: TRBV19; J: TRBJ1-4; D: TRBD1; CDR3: CASSIGQGVNTEKLFF; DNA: TGTGCCAGTAGTATAGGGCAGGGGGTGAATACGGAAAAACTGTTTTTT
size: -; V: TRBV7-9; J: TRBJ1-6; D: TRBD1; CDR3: CASSLRQGESPLHF; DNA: TGTGCCAGCAGCCTCCGGCAGGGGGAATCACCCCTCCACTTT
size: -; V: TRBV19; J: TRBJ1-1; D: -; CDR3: CASSRQKNTEAFF; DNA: TGTGCCAGTAGTAGGCAGAAGAACACTGAAGCTTTCTTT
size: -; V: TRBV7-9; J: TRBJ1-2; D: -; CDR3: CASSSLTEGTAGYTF; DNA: TGTGCCAGCAGCTCCCTAACGGAGGGGACTGCTGGCTACACCTTC